The clone carrying this T cell receptor (beta chain) was detected ten times or more. Its antigen is unidentified. The source of the sample is a study of T-cell reconstitution after alpha-beta-depleted transplantation in children. Overall study findings and caveats: After transplant, at about two months, alpha-beta T cells were reportedly derived from several hundred expanded graft clones.

Preparing the TCRbeta library involved the use of unique molecular identifiers. From the PCR reads, TCRdb called clonotypes with MiXCR, one entry per CDR3 protein. The sample records 200,000 to 250,000 distinct CDR3 sequences, about 11% being singletons. This specimen consisted of PBMCs, obtained before TCRalphabeta/CD19-depleted stem cell transplant. This receptor was identified in a child in the first two years of life with acute myeloid leukemia, due to receive a stem cell transplant.

CDR3 in DNA: TGTGCCAGCTCACCGCCTAGCGGGACCTACGAGCAGTACTTC. Protein: CASSPPSGTYEQYF. The chain carries TRBV18 and TRBJ2-7, with 9 nucleotides matching TRBD2. The CDR3 contains 14 residues. J was trimmed by 2 bases and V by 3 bases; bases with no gene match: 2. Germline-derived CDR1 and CDR2 are KGHSH and LQKENI.